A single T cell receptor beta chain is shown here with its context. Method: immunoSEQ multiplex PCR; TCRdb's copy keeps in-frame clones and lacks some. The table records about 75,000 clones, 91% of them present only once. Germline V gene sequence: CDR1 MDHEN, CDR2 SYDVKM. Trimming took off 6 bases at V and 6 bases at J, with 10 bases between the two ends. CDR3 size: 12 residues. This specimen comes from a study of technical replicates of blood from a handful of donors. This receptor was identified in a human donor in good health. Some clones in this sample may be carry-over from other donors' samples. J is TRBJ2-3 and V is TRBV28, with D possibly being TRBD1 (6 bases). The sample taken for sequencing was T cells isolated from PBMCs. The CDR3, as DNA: TGTGCCAGCAGACCCGACAGGGATACGCAGTATTTT. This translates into CASRPDRDTQYF.